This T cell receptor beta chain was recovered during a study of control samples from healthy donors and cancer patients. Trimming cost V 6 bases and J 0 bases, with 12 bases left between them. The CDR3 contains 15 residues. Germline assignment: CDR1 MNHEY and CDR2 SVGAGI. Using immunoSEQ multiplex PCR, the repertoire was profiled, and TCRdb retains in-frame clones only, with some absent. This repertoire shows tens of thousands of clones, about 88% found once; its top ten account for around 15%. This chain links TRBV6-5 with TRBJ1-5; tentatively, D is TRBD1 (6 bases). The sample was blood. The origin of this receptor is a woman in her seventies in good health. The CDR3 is CASRGTPNSNQPQHF. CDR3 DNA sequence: TGTGCCAGCAGAGGGACACCTAATAGCAATCAGCCCCAGCATTTT.